The TCR beta chain under discussion was sequenced for a study of blood T cell repertoires in COVID-19. Study in general: Samples representing acute and convalescent COVID-19 were sourced from the United States, Italy and Spain. Sources were T cells, B-cell-depleted T cells, or PBMCs; the material itself was cDNA or gDNA.

CDR1 and CDR2 (germline): MNHNY, SVGAGI (reference sequence). V was shortened by 1 base and J by 5 bases, with 15 bases between the two germline ends. This CDR3 contains 15 residues. Per the original methods: Estimation of nucleated cell counts relied on the amplification of reference gene primers. Libraries were prepared by immunoSEQ multiplex PCR; TCRdb keeps only in-frame clonotypes and omits some of them. The V and J calls and clone size are taken from that table; D and trimming were inferred from the DNA. The sample yields 200,000 to 250,000 clones, roughly 89% seen once. The sequencing sample was made of peripheral blood. The clonotype comes from a man aged 30-40 years who had recovered from COVID-19. V usage is TRBV6-6 and J usage is TRBJ2-7; tentative D call: TRBD1 (7 bases). In nucleotides, the CDR3 is TGTGCCAGCAGTTACTTGACAGGGACTCTGGACGAGCAGTACTTC. It translates to CASSYLTGTLDEQYF.